This TCR beta chain is from a study of blood T cell repertoires in COVID-19. For the study at large: From the United States, Italy and Spain came samples of acute and convalescent COVID-19. PBMCs, B-cell-depleted T cells, or T cells provided the cDNA or gDNA that made up the material.

CDR1 is SGHRS, CDR2 YFSETQ, per germline. This CDR3 spans 13 amino acids. V was shortened by 3 bases and J by 2 bases, with 8 bases between the two germline ends. In the authors' workflow: Researchers report that nucleated cell counts were estimated from reference gene primer amplification. Libraries were prepared by immunoSEQ multiplex PCR; TCRdb keeps only in-frame clonotypes and omits some of them. V and J calls and clone size follow that table, whereas D and trimming were derived from the DNA. The sample comprises about 180,000 clones, roughly four fifths of which are singletons, and about 7% rests with the top ten.

The sample was peripheral blood. The receptor's source is a human donor in a cohort sampled during active COVID-19. This chain connects TRBV5-1 to TRBJ1-1; no definite D call. The CDR3 DNA reads TGCGCCAGCAGCTCTAGGATAAACACTGAAGCTTTCTTT. It yields the protein CASSSRINTEAFF.